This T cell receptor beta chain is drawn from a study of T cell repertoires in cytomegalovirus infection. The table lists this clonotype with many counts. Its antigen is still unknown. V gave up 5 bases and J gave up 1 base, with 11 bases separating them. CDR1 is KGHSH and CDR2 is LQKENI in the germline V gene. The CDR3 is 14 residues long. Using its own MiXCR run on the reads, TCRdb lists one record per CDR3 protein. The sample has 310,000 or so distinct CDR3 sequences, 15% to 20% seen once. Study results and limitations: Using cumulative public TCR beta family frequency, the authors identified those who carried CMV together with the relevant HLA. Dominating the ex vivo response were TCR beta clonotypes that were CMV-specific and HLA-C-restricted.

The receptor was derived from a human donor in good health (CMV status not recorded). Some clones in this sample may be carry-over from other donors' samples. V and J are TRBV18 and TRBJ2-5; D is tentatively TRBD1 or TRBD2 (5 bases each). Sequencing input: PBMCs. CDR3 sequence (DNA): TGTGCCAGCTCAGCCGTCGGGGCCCAAGAGACCCAGTACTTC. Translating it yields CASSAVGAQETQYF.